Reported below is one T cell receptor (beta chain). This record comes from a study of blood T cell repertoires in COVID-19. The assay was immunoSEQ multiplex PCR, and TCRdb's table has in-frame clones only and misses some. The sample shows 60,000 to 95,000 clones, around 90% of them seen only once. V was pared by 1 base and J by 5 bases, with 7 bases of the junction left unmatched. There are 16 residues in the CDR3. Germline-derived CDR1 and CDR2 are MNHEY and SVGAGI. The chain is built from TRBV6-5 and TRBJ1-2; 10 bases are shared with TRBD1. Sequencing was done on a sample of peripheral blood. The source of this sequence is a woman of 80 years or more with active or convalescent COVID-19. DNA for the CDR3: TGTGCCAGCAGTTACTACGGGACAGGGGAAAAGTATGGCTACACCTTC. Translated: CASSYYGTGEKYGYTF.